Following are 18 T cell receptor beta chains from one sample sequenced in a study of somatic mutations in cytotoxic T cells in rheumatoid arthritis. The protocol was immunoSEQ multiplex PCR, while the TCRdb copy is restricted to in-frame clones and leaves out a portion. The table lists roughly 16,000 clones, roughly four fifths of them singletons, with more than 15% in the top ten. The sequenced sample consisted of CD8+ T cells sorted from blood. These receptors all stem from a woman between 45 and 65 years old with rheumatoid arthritis.

This chain uses TRBV7-8 with TRBJ2-2, with D tentatively TRBD1 (5 bases). There are 13 residues in the CDR3. V gave up 6 bases and J gave up 3 bases, with 8 bases separating them. The germline V gene encodes CDR1 SGHVS and CDR2 FQNEAQ. Here the CDR3 reads CASSDSDTGELFF. CDR3 DNA: TGTGCCAGCAGTGACAGTGACACCGGGGAGCTGTTTTTT.

V usage is TRBV5-1 and J usage is TRBJ1-4, with TRBD1 as a possible D gene (5 bases). V lost 0 bases, J lost 0 bases, and 9 bases lay in between. Germline V gives CDR1 SGHRS, CDR2 YFSETQ. This CDR3 is 16 amino acids long. For the CDR3, the DNA is TGCGCCAGCAGCTTGGGGCAGGGCGCAACTAATGAAAAACTGTTTTTT. It is translated as CASSLGQGATNEKLFF.

V and J are TRBV10-1 and TRBJ2-7, with D tentatively TRBD2 (5 bases). The V gene's germline CDR1 is WNHNN and CDR2 SYGVQD (reference sequence). Trimming removed 1 base from V and 4 bases from J, with 17 bases in between. This CDR3 has 16 residues. In DNA form, the CDR3 reads TGCGCCAGCAGTGAGTTGGACTCCGCAAAGATTTACGAGCAGTACTTC. Translating it yields CASSELDSAKIYEQYF.

The chain recombines TRBV6-6 with TRBJ1-1; D is unresolved. CDR1 MNHNY and CDR2 SVGAGI come from the germline V gene (reference sequence). The CDR3 sequence is 14 residues long. Trimming cost V 6 bases and J 4 bases, with 15 bases left between them. The CDR3 sequence is CASSRLIGSTEAFF. The CDR3 bases are TGTGCCAGCAGCCGACTCATAGGGAGCACTGAAGCTTTCTTT.

The chain is built from TRBV4-3 and TRBJ1-3; D may be TRBD1 (5 bases). Trimming pared 0 bases from V and 3 bases from J, leaving 15 bases between. The CDR3 runs to 17 residues. Germline V lookup: CDR1 LGHNA, CDR2 YSLEER. The CDR3 reads CASSQDLGTSLGNTIYF. CDR3 DNA: TGCGCCAGCAGCCAAGATTTGGGGACGTCGCTTGGAAACACCATATATTTT.

The J gene is TRBJ2-5, the V gene TRBV28; 7 bases fit TRBD2. The CDR3 has 15 amino acids. Per germline, CDR1 MDHEN and CDR2 SYDVKM. Germline trimming cut 4 bases from V and 0 bases from J; bases unmatched to any gene: 5. In nucleotides, the CDR3 is TGTGCCAGCAGTTCCGGGACTACCCACCAAGAGACCCAGTACTTC. It codes for CASSSGTTHQETQYF.

The chain recombines TRBV18 with TRBJ2-7; D unclear. Trimming pared 3 bases from V and 5 bases from J, leaving 17 bases between. The germline V gene encodes CDR1 KGHSH and CDR2 LQKENI. The CDR3 has 15 residues. CDR3 in amino acids: CASSPASQVLNEQYF. In DNA, the CDR3 is TGTGCCAGCTCACCCGCCTCCCAGGTGCTCAACGAGCAGTACTTC.

This chain joins TRBV2 and TRBJ2-1; D gene ambiguous. V was clipped by 6 bases and J by 4 bases, with 16 bases between them. The CDR3 contains 15 residues. From germline, CDR1 is SNHLY and CDR2 FYNNEI. The chain's CDR3 is CASRDVVEEYNEQFF. The CDR3 coding sequence is TGTGCCAGCAGAGATGTGGTTGAGGAGTACAATGAGCAGTTCTTC.

V is TRBV11-2 and J is TRBJ2-1, with 7 bases matching TRBD2. V was clipped by 2 bases and J by 7 bases; unmatched bases: 8. The germline V gene has CDR1 SGHAT and CDR2 FQNNGV. The CDR3 runs to 15 residues. The CDR3 loop is CASSLNREVRNEQFF. Written as DNA, the CDR3 is TGTGCCAGCAGCTTAAATCGGGAGGTCAGAAATGAGCAGTTCTTC.

The V and J genes are TRBV5-1 and TRBJ2-3; TRBD2 is a possible D gene (7 bases). Trimming stripped 1 base from V and 1 base from J, with 13 bases between. CDR1 is SGHRS and CDR2 is YFSETQ in the germline V gene. CDR3 length: 16 residues. CDR3 nucleotides: TGCGCCAGCAGCTTGTGGGGAGGGGGAGGCACAGATACGCAGTATTTT. Amino acids: CASSLWGGGGTDTQYF.

This rearrangement joins TRBV7-9 to TRBJ1-4; D is ambiguous. V was shortened by 3 bases and J by 12 bases, with 8 bases between the two germline ends. The CDR3 has 11 residues. The germline CDR1 and CDR2 sequences are SEHNR and FQNEAQ (reference sequence). The CDR3 here is CASSLNGELFF. The DNA for the CDR3 is TGTGCCAGCAGCTTGAATGGAGAACTGTTTTTT.

The CDR3 coding sequence is TGCGCCAGCAGCCAAGTTTTGGGGCCCACTGAAGCTTTCTTT. Its protein product is CASSQVLGPTEAFF. The chain has TRBV4-1 and TRBJ1-1; D might be TRBD1 (5 bases). The CDR3 runs to 14 residues. In germline, CDR1 is MGHRA, CDR2 YSYEKL. Trimming took off 1 base at V and 4 bases at J, with 10 bases between the two ends.

The chain has TRBV28 and TRBJ1-5; a possible D gene is TRBD1 (5 bases). The germline V gene has CDR1 MDHEN and CDR2 SYDVKM. Deletions cut 6 bases from V and 4 bases from J, with 13 bases between. This CDR3 spans 14 amino acids. As DNA, the CDR3 is TGTGCCAGCAGAGGAGATGGGGCAAATCAGCCCCAGCATTTT. Its protein is CASRGDGANQPQHF.

This rearrangement joins TRBV9 to TRBJ1-2; D perhaps matches TRBD1 (6 bases). Germline CDR1 and CDR2: SGDLS and YYNGEE. The CDR3 has 14 amino acids. Deletions cut 4 bases from V and 4 bases from J, with 14 bases between. CDR3 coding DNA: TGTGCCAGCAGCTTAGGGGGGGATCGCTATGGCTACACCTTC. Protein sequence: CASSLGGDRYGYTF.

The CDR3 bases are TGTGCCAGCAGTGCGGGTGGTCAGCCCCAGCATTTT. Translated, it gives CASSAGGQPQHF. The chain recombines TRBV27 with TRBJ1-5; D is ambiguous. Looked up from germline, CDR1 is MNHEY and CDR2 is SMNVEV (reference sequence). This CDR3 contains 12 residues. V was clipped by 5 bases and J by 6 bases, with 8 bases between them.

The rearrangement links TRBV15 to TRBJ1-4, with no clear D. Germline lookup yields CDR1 LNHNV and CDR2 YYDKDF (reference sequence). The CDR3 has 14 residues. Trimming removed 6 bases at V and 6 bases at J, with 14 bases between. CDR3 bases: TGTGCCACCAGAGACACCCACGGGGATGAAAAACTGTTTTTT. It codes for CATRDTHGDEKLFF.

The CDR3 nucleotides are TGTGCCAGCACACAGCAGGGGTTGACCTATGGCTACACCTTC. Translating it yields CASTQQGLTYGYTF. The chain is built from TRBV28 and TRBJ1-2, with a tentative D call TRBD1 (6 bases). The germline V and J ends were trimmed by 7 bases and 4 bases, with 16 bases remaining between them. Per germline, CDR1 MDHEN and CDR2 SYDVKM. The CDR3 has 14 residues.

The J gene is TRBJ1-3, the V gene TRBV9; no clear D gene. The length of the CDR3 is 15 residues. Deletions cut 0 bases from V and 0 bases from J, with 7 bases between. Germline V gene lookup returns CDR1 SGDLS and CDR2 YYNGEE. CDR3 coding DNA: TGTGCCAGCAGCGTAGCGGGGAGCTCTGGAAACACCATATATTTT. Translation gives CASSVAGSSGNTIYF. The full variable domain, completed using reference TRBV9 and TRBJ1-3, is DSGVTQTPKHLITATGQRVTLRCSPRSGDLSVYWYQQSLDQGLQFLIQYYNGEERAKGNILERFSAQQFPDLHSELNLSSLELGDSALYFCASSVAGSSGNTIYFGEGSWLTVV.